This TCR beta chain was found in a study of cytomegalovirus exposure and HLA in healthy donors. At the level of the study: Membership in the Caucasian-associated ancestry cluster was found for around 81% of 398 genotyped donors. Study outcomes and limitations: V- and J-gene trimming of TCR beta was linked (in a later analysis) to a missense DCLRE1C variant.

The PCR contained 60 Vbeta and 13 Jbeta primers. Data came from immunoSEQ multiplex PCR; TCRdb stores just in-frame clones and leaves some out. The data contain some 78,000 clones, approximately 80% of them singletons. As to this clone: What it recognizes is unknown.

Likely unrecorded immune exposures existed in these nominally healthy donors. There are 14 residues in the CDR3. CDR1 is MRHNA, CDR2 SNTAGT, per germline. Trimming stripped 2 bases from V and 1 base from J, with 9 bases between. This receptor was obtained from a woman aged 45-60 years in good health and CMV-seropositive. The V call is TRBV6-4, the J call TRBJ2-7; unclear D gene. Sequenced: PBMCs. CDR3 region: CASSDTDGSYEQYF. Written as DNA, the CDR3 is TGTGCCAGCAGTGACACTGACGGGTCCTACGAGCAGTACTTC.